The 9 T cell receptor beta chains in this list originate from one sample, sequenced in a study of blood T cell repertoires in COVID-19. Libraries were prepared by immunoSEQ multiplex PCR; TCRdb keeps only in-frame clonotypes and omits some of them. The sample has 220,000 or so clones; 88% are singletons. Sequenced: PBMCs or T cells enriched from blood (not recorded which). Receptors were obtained from a woman aged 50 to 60 with acute COVID-19.

The chain uses TRBV18 and TRBJ2-7; D is unclear. Trimming cost V 2 bases and J 5 bases, with 13 bases left between them. Germline V gene sequence: CDR1 KGHSH, CDR2 LQKENI. The CDR3 contains 14 residues. For the CDR3, the DNA is TGTGCCAGCTCACCAGCGCACACAGTAGACGAGCAGTACTTC. It specifies CASSPAHTVDEQYF.

The V and J genes are TRBV9 and TRBJ2-1, with D uncertain. Germline values: CDR1 SGDLS, CDR2 YYNGEE. V was pared by 0 bases and J by 5 bases, with 12 bases between. The CDR3 has 15 residues. Written as DNA, the CDR3 is TGTGCCAGCAGCGTAGCCGTAGTCCGTAACAATGAGCAGTTCTTC. As protein: CASSVAVVRNNEQFF.

J is TRBJ1-2 and V is TRBV5-6; 8 nucleotides line up with TRBD1. This CDR3 has 15 amino acids. J was trimmed by 9 bases and V by 0 bases; bases with no gene match: 10. Per germline, CDR1 SGHDT and CDR2 YYEEEE. The CDR3 sequence: CASSLELGQALRYTF. CDR3 coding DNA: TGTGCCAGCAGCTTGGAGCTGGGACAGGCCCTTCGCTACACCTTC.

A word on this clone: The germline gene is not matched at one end of the junction; a read error may be the cause. The CDR3 bases are TGTGCCATCAGGGAAGGATCGGGACAGGGGGGGAACTTC. This encodes CAIREGSGQGGNF. This chain links TRBV10-3 with TRBJ2-7; 11 nucleotides match TRBD1. Germline V CDR1 and CDR2: ENHRY, SYGVKD. The length of the CDR3 is 13 residues.

This chain joins TRBV7-9 and TRBJ2-5, with 8 bases fitting TRBD1. V lost 6 bases, J lost 3 bases, and 9 bases stayed unmatched. The CDR3 consists of 15 residues. In germline, CDR1 is SEHNR, CDR2 FQNEAQ (reference sequence). CDR3 sequence (DNA): TGTGCCAGCAGAGGGGACAGGAGGGTAGAAGAGACCCAGTACTTC. This encodes CASRGDRRVEETQYF. Full variable domain (outside the CDR3, taken from reference TRBV7-9 and TRBJ2-5): DTGVSQNPRHKITKRGQNVTFRCDPISEHNRLYWYRQTLGQGPEFLTYFQNEAQLEKSRLLSDRFSAERPKGSFSTLEIQRTEQGDSAMYLCASRGDRRVEETQYFGPGTRLLVL.

V and J are TRBV10-3 and TRBJ2-5; D possibly corresponds to TRBD2 (5 bases). The V gene's germline CDR1 is ENHRY and CDR2 SYGVKD. Trimming pared 3 bases from V and 2 bases from J, leaving 10 bases between. The CDR3 spans 14 residues. In DNA, the CDR3 is TGTGCCATCAGTGAAAGGGCGGGTCAAGAGACCCAGTACTTC. It codes for CAISERAGQETQYF.

This chain uses TRBV5-1 with TRBJ2-1; tentative D call: TRBD2 (5 bases). Germline V gene sequence: CDR1 SGHRS, CDR2 YFSETQ. CDR3 length equals 13 residues. V was shortened by 0 bases and J by 10 bases, with 11 bases between the two germline ends. The CDR3 DNA reads as TGCGCCAGCAGCTTGGCTGGGGAGTACGAGCAGTTCTTC. It encodes CASSLAGEYEQFF.

V gene TRBV7-9 combines with J gene TRBJ2-1; 15 bases match TRBD2. The CDR3 extends over 17 amino acids. CDR1 and CDR2 (germline): SEHNR, FQNEAQ (reference sequence). V shed 5 bases, J shed 5 bases, and the junction held 7 bases outside the gene matches. For the CDR3, the DNA is TGTGCCAGCAGCGAAGGACTAGCGGGAGGGTTTGACAATGAGCAGTTCTTC. It encodes CASSEGLAGGFDNEQFF.

The chain carries TRBV19 and TRBJ1-1; 7 bases line up with TRBD1. From germline, CDR1 is LNHDA and CDR2 SQIVND (reference sequence). The CDR3 runs 14 residues. With 4 bases clipped from V and 7 bases from J, the junction kept 9 bases outside the gene matches. CDR3 protein: CASSKLDRIIEAFF. In DNA, the CDR3 is TGTGCCAGTAGTAAGTTGGACAGGATCATTGAAGCTTTCTTT.